This T cell receptor beta chain was identified during a study of a mutant IDH1 vaccine in newly diagnosed glioma. Indicated time point: week 11, during vaccination. All doses held 300 ug of mutant IDH1 20-mer peptide, with topical imiquimod. Assay used: immunoSEQ multiplex PCR; TCRdb lists only in-frame clones, some missing. The sample shows tens of thousands of clones, 80% of them seen only once. As for this clone: What it recognizes is unknown.

This clonotype originated in a man over 45 with glioma. Specimen: PBMCs, collected from a glioma patient whose treatment included an IDH1 peptide vaccine.

CDR3 coding DNA: TGTGCCATCAGTTCAGAGGCGTATCGCGAGCAGTACTTC. This encodes CAISSEAYREQYF. The chain joins TRBV10-3 to TRBJ2-7, with no clear D. Trimming took off 5 bases at V and 6 bases at J, with 14 bases between the two ends. The CDR3 extends over 13 amino acids. Germline lookup yields CDR1 ENHRY and CDR2 SYGVKD.